The next 14 T cell receptor beta chains were all read from a single sample in a study of T cell clonality in common variable immunodeficiency. The data were produced by immunoSEQ multiplex PCR, yet TCRdb's version contains in-frame clones alone and is incomplete. The repertoire consists of tens of thousands of clones, none detected only once. Sequencing input: peripheral blood mononuclear cells. Source of these receptors: a person between 18 and 75 years old in good health.

This clone appeared many times. The sequenced fragment ends 3 residues before the CDR3 boundary, so the rest is inferred from the germline J gene. The rearrangement links TRBV11-3 to TRBJ2-7, with 9 bases that match TRBD1. The J segment lost 3 bases and the V segment lost 1 base, leaving 4 bases of the junction unmatched. Per germline, CDR1 SGHNT and CDR2 YENEEA. CDR3 length: 15 residues. The CDR3 is CASSLAPGQGYEQYF. The covered CDR3 bases are TGTGCCAGCAGCTTAGCCCCGGGACAGGGCTACGAG.

This clone was seen at least ten times. The read halts 3 residues ahead of the CDR3 end, with the missing end drawn from the germline J gene. This sequence joins TRBV11-2 and TRBJ2-2; TRBD1 matches at 9 bases. Trimming at V came to 6 bases and at J to 6 bases, leaving 5 bases not matched to a gene. CDR3 size: 14 residues. Germline values: CDR1 SGHAT, CDR2 FQNNGV. CDR3 bases read: TGTGCCAGCAGTCCGGGACAGGGCGCCGGGGAG. This translates into CASSPGQGAGE. The CDR3 reads in full as CASSPGQGAGELFF.

This clone occurred many times. The DNA ends 3 residues before the CDR3 does, and the rest of the CDR3 is filled in from the germline J gene. The chain couples TRBV7-2 to TRBJ2-2; 9 positions agree with TRBD1. Trimming cost V 5 bases and J 6 bases; bases outside gene matches: 7. The CDR3 is made up of 15 amino acids. Germline V gene lookup returns CDR1 SGHTA and CDR2 FQGNSA. The CDR3 region is CASSPERTGAGELFF. CDR3 bases read: TGTGCCAGCAGCCCTGAGAGGACAGGGGCCGGGGAG.

The sample holds many counts of this clone. The read is 3 residues too short to cover the CDR3 end, so that end is filled in from the germline J gene. This sequence joins TRBV7-9 and TRBJ1-1; unclear D gene. The CDR3 is 14 residues long. The germline V and J ends were trimmed by 5 bases and 1 base, with 11 bases remaining between them. Germline CDR1 is SEHNR and CDR2 is FQNEAQ (reference sequence). The CDR3 region is CASSLNSGNTEAFF. The part of the CDR3 DNA that was read is TGTGCCAGCAGCCTCAATTCGGGGAACACTGAA.

This clone showed up many times. The CDR3 end is not reached by the read, which stops 3 residues before it; the germline J gene fills it in. The genes are TRBV9 and TRBJ2-1, with 10 positions matching TRBD1. V was pared by 0 bases and J by 7 bases, with 7 bases of the junction left unmatched. The CDR3 consists of 16 residues. Looked up from germline, CDR1 is SGDLS and CDR2 is YYNGEE. The CDR3 loop is CASSVVMDRGINEQFF. CDR3 DNA, as far as it was read: TGTGCCAGCAGCGTAGTTATGGACAGGGGGATAAATGAG.

This clone was observed many times. The read terminates 3 residues ahead of where the CDR3 ends, so the germline J gene completes it. The chain links TRBV19 to TRBJ1-6; D possibly corresponds to TRBD1 (5 bases). The V end was cut by 5 bases, the J end by 7 bases, with 12 bases between. Germline V gives CDR1 LNHDA, CDR2 SQIVND (reference sequence). This CDR3 contains 14 residues. The CDR3 reads CASSSGGWNSPLHF. The DNA read from the CDR3 is TGTGCCAGTAGTTCGGGGGGGTGGAATTCACCC.

This clone was picked up many times. The read gets to within 3 residues of the CDR3 end, and the germline J gene fills in the rest. The rearrangement uses TRBV7-3 and TRBJ2-3; 12 positions match TRBD2. Germline-derived CDR1 and CDR2 are SGHTA and FQGTGA. This CDR3 has 15 residues. V gave up 5 bases and J gave up 3 bases; unmatched junction bases: 3. CDR3 bases read: TGTGCCAGCAGCGAGACTAGCGGGAGAACAGATACG. Translating it yields CASSETSGRTDT. The complete CDR3 reads CASSETSGRTDTQYF.

The table lists this clone with many counts. Read data end 3 residues before the CDR3 end; the end is taken from the germline J gene. V gene TRBV7-2 combines with J gene TRBJ1-2; D is uncertain. This CDR3 comprises 12 residues. Trimming took 2 bases from V and 4 from J, leaving 5 bases between them. CDR1 is SGHTA and CDR2 is FQGNSA in the germline V gene. This CDR3 reads CASSLSSYGYTF. The CDR3 DNA, read in part, is TGTGCCAGCAGCTTATCCAGCTATGGC.

To note about this clone: A much larger clone sits a single nucleotide away, making a read error possible. The CDR3 goes on 3 residues after the read ends, and that part is filled in from the germline J gene. The V and J genes are TRBV19 and TRBJ2-2; perhaps TRBD1 as D (6 bases). The germline gives CDR1 LNHDA, CDR2 SQIVND (reference sequence). CDR3 length: 15 amino acids. CDR3 DNA, as far as it was read: TGTGCCAGTAGTACCGATTACAGGGTAGGTGAAAAG. Its protein is CASSTDYRVGEK. The entire CDR3 is CASSTDYRVGEKLFF.

The sample holds a few counts of this clone. The CDR3 here is CSAFGPGQGGTEAFF. The covered CDR3 bases are TGCAGTGCTTTTGGGCCCGGACAGGGGGGCACTGAA. The chain uses TRBV20-1 and TRBJ1-1; 10 bases line up with TRBD1. The read falls 3 residues short of the CDR3 end, and the missing part is taken from the germline J gene. V shed 5 bases and J 4 bases; nucleotides not matched to a gene: 10. The CDR3 extends over 15 amino acids. Germline V gives CDR1 DFQATT, CDR2 SNEGSKA (reference sequence).

This clone was observed many times. Read coverage stops 3 residues before the CDR3 terminus; the germline J gene supplies the remainder. This chain uses TRBV20-1 with TRBJ2-1; D is ambiguous. Germline CDR1 reads DFQATT; CDR2 reads SNEGSKA (reference sequence). Trimming left V 0 bases short and J 0 bases short, with 15 bases between. This CDR3 contains 17 residues. The CDR3 loop reads CSARDKSASISYNEQFF. The covered CDR3 bases are TGCAGTGCTAGAGATAAGTCCGCGTCTATCTCCTACAATGAG.

This clone has ten or more counts. Read data end 3 residues before the CDR3 end; the end is taken from the germline J gene. The rearrangement joins TRBV5-1 to TRBJ2-1, with D possibly TRBD2 on 5 matching bases. Trimming removed 2 bases from V and 7 bases from J, with 7 bases in between. CDR3 length: 12 amino acids. Germline V gene sequence: CDR1 SGHRS, CDR2 YFSETQ. CDR3 loop: CASSFLANEQFF. The DNA read from the CDR3 is TGCGCCAGCAGCTTTCTAGCAAATGAG. Together with reference TRBV5-1 and TRBJ2-1, the CDR3 gives the full variable domain: KAGVTQTPRYLIKTRGQQVTLSCSPISGHRSVSWYQQTPGQGLQFLFEYFSETQRNKGNFPGRFSGRQFSNSRSEMNVSTLELGDSALYLCASSFLANEQFFGPGTRLTVL.

This clone was counted at least ten times. The observed sequence ends 3 residues before the CDR3 terminus, with the missing tail filled in from the germline J gene. The rearrangement uses TRBV6-2 or TRBV6-3 and TRBJ1-1; unclear D gene. The CDR3 spans 13 residues. With 1 base removed from V and 1 base from J, the gap between germline ends came to 4 bases. Per the germline V gene, CDR1 is MNHEY and CDR2 is SVGEGT. CDR3 sequence: CASSYFKNTEAFF. The part of the CDR3 DNA that was read is TGTGCCAGCAGTTACTTTAAGAACACTGAA.

Concerning this clone itself: The CDR3 is cut off 3 residues early in the read; its end comes from the germline J gene. The chain joins TRBV2 to TRBJ2-1; TRBD2 matches at 8 bases. V was pared by 7 bases and J by 7 bases, with 6 bases of the junction left unmatched. This CDR3 region has 13 residues. CDR1 is SNHLY and CDR2 is FYNNEI in the germline V gene. CDR3 region: CASNLAGRNEQFF. The CDR3 bases that were read are TGTGCCAGCAATTTAGCGGGAAGGAATGAG.